The rows below give T cell receptor beta chains drawn from one sample of a study of cytomegalovirus exposure and HLA in healthy donors. Sequenced by immunoSEQ multiplex PCR; TCRdb stores in-frame clones only, minus some. The sample consists of some 120,000 clones, 80% of them appearing once. Sequenced material: PBMCs. These receptors all stem from a man aged 35 to 55 in good health and CMV-seronegative. Both conserved end residues are part of each CDR3. The D gene is left open where the match is weak. Clone sizes are given selectively: once, few, many, or a class where the clone is expanded.

d_call | j_call | v_call | clone_size | cdr3_aa | cdr3_nt
TRBD2 | TRBJ2-7 | TRBV5-1 | - | CASSPGTSGTSYEQYF | TGCGCCAGCAGCCCCGGGACTAGCGGGACCTCCTACGAGCAGTACTTC
TRBD1 | TRBJ2-7 | TRBV19 | - | CASSKTGVVYEQYF | TGTGCCAGTAGTAAGACAGGGGTGGTATACGAGCAGTACTTC
TRBD2 | TRBJ2-7 | TRBV5-1 | - | CASSLGTSGRTYEQYF | TGCGCCAGCAGCTTGGGGACTAGCGGGAGGACCTACGAGCAGTACTTC
- | TRBJ1-1 | TRBV11-1 | - | CASSSGDKPVGTEAFF | TGTGCCAGCAGCTCTGGAGATAAGCCTGTGGGCACTGAAGCTTTCTTT
TRBD2 | TRBJ2-2 | TRBV4-2 | - | CASSRGTSGETNTGELFF | TGTGCCAGCAGCCGAGGGACTAGCGGGGAAACGAACACCGGGGAGCTGTTTTTT
- | TRBJ1-1 | TRBV5-1 | - | CASSFVGASGAFF | TGCGCCAGCAGCTTTGTCGGAGCTTCGGGAGCTTTCTTT
- | TRBJ1-2 | TRBV30 | - | CAWSSNYGYTF | TGTGCCTGGAGTTCGAACTATGGCTACACCTTC
TRBD2 | TRBJ2-1 | TRBV2 | - | CASRTSGYNEQFF | TGTGCCAGCAGGACTAGCGGTTACAATGAGCAGTTCTTC
TRBD1 | TRBJ1-1 | TRBV10-3 | - | CATRTGEIMNTEAFF | TGTGCCACCCGGACAGGCGAAATCATGAACACTGAAGCTTTCTTT
TRBD1 | TRBJ2-6 | TRBV5-4 | - | CASSPDRAGANVLTF | TGTGCCAGCAGCCCGGACAGGGCTGGGGCCAACGTCCTGACTTTC
- | TRBJ1-3 | TRBV9 | - | CASSTTNGMNSGNTIYF | TGTGCCAGCAGCACCACCAACGGGATGAACTCTGGAAACACCATATATTTT
- | TRBJ2-7 | TRBV10-3 | few | CAISESEAGAHEQYF | TGTGCCATCAGTGAGTCTGAAGCGGGCGCGCACGAGCAGTACTTC
- | TRBJ1-1 | TRBV2 | - | CASSLGLVTEAFF | TGTGCCAGCAGTCTGGGGCTTGTGACTGAAGCTTTCTTT
- | TRBJ2-1 | TRBV5-4 | - | CASSLAGASGPVYNEQFF | TGTGCCAGCAGCTTGGCGGGGGCTAGCGGCCCCGTCTACAATGAGCAGTTCTTC
TRBD2 | TRBJ2-5 | TRBV18 | - | CASSRSGDKETQYF | TGTGCCAGCTCCCGGAGCGGGGATAAAGAGACCCAGTACTTC
- | TRBJ2-3 | TRBV7-8 | - | CASSFSNIHDTQYF | TGTGCCAGCAGCTTCTCAAACATTCATGATACGCAGTATTTT
TRBD2 | TRBJ2-7 | TRBV19 | once | CASSTGLAGVAEQYF | TGTGCCAGTAGTACGGGACTAGCGGGAGTTGCCGAGCAGTACTTC
- | TRBJ1-1 | TRBV6-1 | - | CASSLTESHTEAFF | TGTGCCAGCAGCTTGACAGAATCTCACACTGAAGCTTTCTTT
- | TRBJ2-2 | TRBV29-1 | - | CGWRGNTGELFF | TGCGGTTGGCGGGGGAACACCGGGGAGCTGTTTTTT
- | TRBJ1-3 | TRBV29-1 | - | CSVARDSFSGNTIYF | TGCAGCGTTGCCCGTGACAGTTTCTCTGGAAACACCATATATTTT
TRBD2 | TRBJ2-7 | TRBV7-9 | - | CASSLGGSFNYEQYF | TGTGCCAGCAGCTTAGGCGGGAGTTTTAACTACGAGCAGTACTTC
TRBD2 | TRBJ2-3 | TRBV27 | - | CASSWGTSGGDTQYF | TGTGCCAGCTCCTGGGGTACTAGCGGGGGAGATACGCAGTATTTT
TRBD1 | TRBJ2-7 | TRBV6-5 | few | CASSQGDRGLYEQYF | TGTGCCAGCAGCCAGGGGGACAGGGGGTTGTACGAGCAGTACTTC
- | TRBJ2-1 | TRBV5-1 | - | CASSLGIGLINEQFF | TGCGCCAGCAGCTTGGGGATAGGACTGATCAATGAGCAGTTCTTC
TRBD1 | TRBJ2-7 | TRBV19 | - | CASSITGGQDEQYF | TGTGCCAGTAGTATAACAGGGGGACAGGACGAGCAGTACTTC
- | TRBJ2-3 | TRBV7-3 | - | CASSSGGFNPTQYF | TGTGCCAGCAGCTCAGGTGGCTTTAATCCTACGCAGTATTTT